The text below deals with one TCR beta chain. Its antigen is as yet unknown. The data belong to a study of shared clonotypes between healthy human individuals. Study in general: Donor ages ranged 18 to 49 years: a couple of women, a few men. There were three CD4 naive, three CD4 memory, two CD8 naive and one CD8 memory plates per donor.

Per germline, CDR1 MNHNY and CDR2 SVGAGI (reference sequence). The CDR3 is made up of 12 amino acids. The germline V and J ends were trimmed by 6 bases and 6 bases, with 12 bases remaining between them. General observations from the study: In contrast to clonotypes shared by all four donors, non-shared clonotypes had lower generation probabilities.

Sequencing used immunoSEQ multiplex PCR; TCRdb keeps in-frame clones, though not all of them. The sample records about 320,000 clones, roughly 84% being singletons. V and J are TRBV6-6 and TRBJ2-7, with TRBD1 as a possible D gene (5 bases). The sequence derives from a man younger than 30 in good health. Sequenced material: memory CD8+ T cells sorted from blood. This sample's subset: CD45RO+ cells pooled with CCR7-negative TemRA cells. The CDR3 DNA is TGTGCCAGCAGCCTAGACAGTTCCGAGCAGTACTTC. As protein: CASSLDSSEQYF.